These T cell receptor beta chains were read from a single sample in a study of T cells in Graves' hyperthyroidism and ophthalmopathy. MiXCR, applied by TCRdb to the multiplex PCR reads, yields one record per CDR3 protein. This sample carries roughly 800,000 distinct CDR3 sequences, roughly 40% of them seen once, and the ten largest clones take 8.9%. Sequencing was done on a sample of blood. Receptor source: a man in his late teens or twenties with Graves' hyperthyroidism. Each CDR3 is given with its conserved first and last residue. The D gene is left open where the match is weak. A clone size is listed for some rows: how often the clone was seen (once, few, many), or a class if it is expanded.

v_gene: TRBV29-1; abundance: .; d_gene: TRBD2; j_gene: TRBJ2-2; CDR3aa: CSGSGTSGSTGELFF; CDR3nt: TGCAGCGGGTCCGGGACTAGCGGTTCCACCGGGGAGCTGTTTTTT
v_gene: TRBV5-1; abundance: .; d_gene: .; j_gene: TRBJ1-2; CDR3aa: CASSPWGANTF; CDR3nt: TGCGCCAGCAGCCCGTGGGGGGCGAACACCTTC
v_gene: TRBV7-7; abundance: .; d_gene: TRBD1; j_gene: TRBJ2-5; CDR3aa: CASSFSGTGGGETQYF; CDR3nt: TGTGCTAGCAGCTTCTCCGGGACAGGGGGGGGAGAGACCCAGTACTTC
v_gene: TRBV12-3/TRBV12-4; abundance: .; d_gene: TRBD1; j_gene: TRBJ1-1; CDR3aa: CASSGTVGGEAFF; CDR3nt: TGTGCCAGCAGTGGGACAGTTGGGGGTGAAGCTTTCTTT
v_gene: TRBV7-9; abundance: few; d_gene: .; j_gene: TRBJ2-5; CDR3aa: CASSLGRLQQETQYF; CDR3nt: TGTGCCAGCAGCTTAGGGAGACTCCAGCAAGAGACCCAGTACTTC
v_gene: TRBV12-3/TRBV12-4; abundance: few; d_gene: .; j_gene: TRBJ1-5; CDR3aa: CASSLVQGNQPQHF; CDR3nt: TGTGCCAGCAGTTTAGTCCAGGGGAATCAGCCCCAGCATTTT
v_gene: TRBV9; abundance: few; d_gene: TRBD2; j_gene: TRBJ2-7; CDR3aa: CASSQTSAGLDPYEQYF; CDR3nt: TGTGCCAGCAGCCAAACCAGTGCGGGACTAGACCCCTACGAGCAGTACTTC
v_gene: TRBV2; abundance: .; d_gene: .; j_gene: TRBJ2-2; CDR3aa: CASSVLRHTGEPFF; CDR3nt: TGTGCCAGCAGTGTACTAAGGCACACCGGGGAGCCGTTTTTT
v_gene: TRBV10-3; abundance: few; d_gene: .; j_gene: TRBJ1-1; CDR3aa: CASSYSGLLNTEAFF; CDR3nt: TGTGCCAGCAGTTACTCTGGGCTTCTGAACACTGAAGCTTTCTTT
v_gene: TRBV25-1; abundance: many; d_gene: .; j_gene: TRBJ1-4; CDR3aa: CASSDDVMINEKLFF; CDR3nt: TGTGCCAGCAGTGATGACGTGATGATTAATGAAAAACTGTTTTTT
v_gene: TRBV20-1; abundance: few; d_gene: .; j_gene: TRBJ2-5; CDR3aa: CTRPKETQYF; CDR3nt: TGCACGCGGCCGAAAGAGACCCAGTACTTC
v_gene: TRBV7-3; abundance: few; d_gene: .; j_gene: TRBJ1-5; CDR3aa: CASSLRLSQNNQPQHF; CDR3nt: TGTGCCAGCAGCTTAAGGCTGAGCCAGAACAATCAGCCCCAGCATTTT
v_gene: TRBV7-9; abundance: many; d_gene: .; j_gene: TRBJ1-5; CDR3aa: CASSSQGNNQPQHF; CDR3nt: TGTGCCAGCAGCTCGCAGGGGAACAATCAGCCCCAGCATTTT
v_gene: TRBV5-1; abundance: few; d_gene: .; j_gene: TRBJ1-6; CDR3aa: CASSGTPNSPLHF; CDR3nt: TGCGCCAGCAGCGGCACACCTAATTCACCCCTCCACTTT